A single TCR beta chain is shown here with its context. Its antigen is as yet unknown. The time point was: persistent/refractory GD, antithyroid drugs over 5 years with positive TRAb. The TCR library used RNA extracted from PBMCs. This CDR3 contains 14 residues. CDR1 and CDR2 from the germline V gene are LGHNA and YNFKEQ. The germline V and J ends were trimmed by 2 bases and 0 bases, with 8 bases remaining between them. The entry originates in a study of regulatory T cells in long-lasting Graves disease. Study-wide findings and caveats: Persistent Graves' cases showed lower TCR diversity than newly diagnosed cases. Favoring TRBV28, TRBJ1-2 and TRBJ2-5 was a feature seen in persistent disease.

Assembly of TCR beta libraries relied on iRepertoire HTBI primers together with Arm-PCR of CDR3 regions. TCRdb reprocessed the multiplex PCR reads with MiXCR, giving one entry per CDR3 protein. The table lists around 460,000 distinct CDR3 sequences, roughly 21% of them singletons, with approximately 6.4% in the top ten. This receptor was obtained from a female donor with Graves disease. The sequenced sample was peripheral blood mononuclear cells (PBMCs), obtained when the disease was refractory, from a patient treated with antithyroid drugs. V and J are TRBV4-2 and TRBJ2-7; D gene unclear. CDR3 coding DNA: TGTGCCAGCAGCCAAACGATGTCCTCCTACGAGCAGTACTTC. Translating gives CASSQTMSSYEQYF.